One sample yielded the 21 T cell receptor beta chains listed below, sequenced in a study of shared clonotypes between healthy human individuals. Produced via immunoSEQ multiplex PCR; TCRdb's table is partial and in-frame only. The sample lists 2.3 million or so clones, approximately 93% occurring once. Sequencing input: naive CD4+ T cells from PBMCs. Subset denoted: CD45RA+ positively selected. The receptors come from a man aged 18 to 35 in good health. Some clones in this sample may be carry-over from other donors' samples.

This chain connects TRBV27 to TRBJ2-3, with 14 bases that match TRBD2. Germline V CDR1 and CDR2: MNHEY, SMNVEV (reference sequence). The CDR3 is made up of 14 amino acids. V was pared by 7 bases and J by 4 bases, with 1 base of the junction left unmatched. The CDR3 here is CASKGLAGADTQYF. The CDR3 DNA is TGTGCCAGCAAGGGACTAGCGGGAGCAGATACGCAGTATTTT.

The chain has TRBV6-1 and TRBJ2-1; 7 nucleotides match TRBD2. Germline values: CDR1 MNHNS, CDR2 SASEGT. This CDR3 spans 15 amino acids. V trimming: 3 bases; J trimming: 7 bases; junction bases outside the gene matches: 9. The CDR3 DNA reads as TGTGCCAGCAGTGAGGAAAGAGCGGGAAGAAATGAGCAGTTCTTC. Encoded protein: CASSEERAGRNEQFF.

This chain connects TRBV28 to TRBJ2-7; 9 positions agree with TRBD1. Germline loops: CDR1 MDHEN, CDR2 SYDVKM. V shed 7 bases, J shed 2 bases, and the junction held 6 bases outside the gene matches. This CDR3 contains 14 residues. Here the CDR3 DNA reads TGTGCCAGCACCACTGGGGACAGGGCCTACGAGCAGTACTTC. The encoded protein is CASTTGDRAYEQYF.

The rearrangement links TRBV4-2 to TRBJ1-3; TRBD1 aligns across 9 bases. This CDR3 has 15 residues. The J segment lost 4 bases and the V segment lost 3 bases, leaving 4 bases of the junction unmatched. CDR1 and CDR2 (germline): LGHNA, YNFKEQ. The CDR3 here is CASSQTGGSGNTIYF. DNA of the CDR3: TGTGCCAGCAGCCAGACAGGGGGATCGGGAAACACCATATATTTT.

V gene TRBV7-2 combines with J gene TRBJ2-1; 14 bases agree with TRBD2. Germline assignment: CDR1 SGHTA and CDR2 FQGNSA. With V trimmed by 4 bases and J by 8 bases, 10 bases remained unmatched. CDR3 length: 17 amino acids. The CDR3 region is CASSSIHRLAGGDEQFF. The CDR3, as DNA: TGTGCCAGCAGCTCTATACATCGACTAGCGGGAGGGGATGAGCAGTTCTTC.

The V gene is TRBV11-1, the J gene TRBJ2-5, with D possibly being TRBD2 (6 bases). Trimming stripped 5 bases from V and 7 bases from J, with 20 bases between. The CDR3 totals 15 residues. Germline-derived CDR1 and CDR2 are SGHAT and FQDESV (reference sequence). The CDR3 DNA reads as TGTGCCAGCAGCCCGCTAGCGAGCTGGGAAATGACCCAGTACTTC. Amino acid sequence: CASSPLASWEMTQYF. The full variable domain, its missing parts supplied by reference TRBV11-1 and TRBJ2-5, is EAEVAQSPRYKITEKSQAVAFWCDPISGHATLYWYRQILGQGPELLVQFQDESVVDDSQLPKDRFSAERLKGVDSTLKIQPAELGDSAMYLCASSPLASWEMTQYFGPGTRLLVL.

The chain has TRBV6-5 and TRBJ1-1, with a possible D match to TRBD1 (6 bases). V lost 6 bases, J lost 0 bases, and 11 bases lay in between. CDR1 is MNHEY and CDR2 is SVGAGI in the germline V gene. The CDR3 has 14 residues. CDR3: CASRKGHLNTEAFF. CDR3 bases: TGTGCCAGCAGGAAGGGACACTTGAACACTGAAGCTTTCTTT.

The chain links TRBV5-6 to TRBJ2-4; D may be TRBD1 (6 bases). Germline values: CDR1 SGHDT, CDR2 YYEEEE. Trimming stripped 1 base from V and 0 bases from J, with 8 bases between. There are 15 residues in the CDR3. In DNA, the CDR3 is TGTGCCAGCAGCTTGAACAGGGAAGCCAAAAACATTCAGTACTTC. This translates into CASSLNREAKNIQYF. Full variable domain (missing parts from reference TRBV5-6 and TRBJ2-4): DAGVTQSPTHLIKTRGQQVTLRCSPKSGHDTVSWYQQALGQGPQFIFQYYEEEERQRGNFPDRFSGHQFPNYSSELNVNALLLGDSALYLCASSLNREAKNIQYFGAGTRLSVL.

V is TRBV10-3 and J is TRBJ2-1; 7 nucleotides agree with TRBD2. Trimming removed 8 bases from V and 0 bases from J; junction bases left unmatched: 4. CDR1 is ENHRY and CDR2 is SYGVKD in the germline V gene. The CDR3 sequence is 14 residues long. In DNA, the CDR3 is TGTGCCATCCATAGCGGGTACTCCTACAATGAGCAGTTCTTC. Its protein is CAIHSGYSYNEQFF.

This rearrangement joins TRBV25-1 to TRBJ2-7, with D possibly TRBD2 on 5 matching bases. This CDR3 spans 13 amino acids. Germline lookup yields CDR1 MGHDK and CDR2 SYGVNS. The germline V and J ends were trimmed by 4 bases and 7 bases, with 14 bases remaining between them. CDR3 residues: CASSGSGVREQYF. DNA of the CDR3: TGTGCCAGCAGTGGAAGCGGCGTGCGGGAGCAGTACTTC.

The chain has TRBV5-1 and TRBJ2-3; the match to TRBD1 covers 9 bases. The CDR3 is 16 amino acids. V was clipped by 6 bases and J by 5 bases; unmatched bases: 13. Germline CDR1 reads SGHRS; CDR2 reads YFSETQ. CDR3 protein: CASTRDRATGEDTQYF. The CDR3 DNA is TGCGCCAGCACGCGGGACAGGGCTACAGGAGAAGATACGCAGTATTTT.

V gene TRBV5-1 combines with J gene TRBJ2-7; 7 bases are a match to TRBD2. This CDR3 comprises 15 residues. Germline CDR1 and CDR2: SGHRS and YFSETQ. With V trimmed by 4 bases and J by 6 bases, 13 bases remained unmatched. DNA for the CDR3: TGCGCCAGCAGCCGTGCGGGGGTAGGAATCCGCGAGCAGTACTTC. Encoded protein: CASSRAGVGIREQYF.

The chain employs TRBV28 and TRBJ1-2; tentative D call: TRBD1 (6 bases). The CDR3 runs to 13 residues. From germline, CDR1 is MDHEN and CDR2 SYDVKM. Trimming took off 6 bases at V and 7 bases at J, with 15 bases between the two ends. The CDR3 reads CASRTGTLPGYTF. The CDR3 DNA reads TGTGCCAGCAGAACCGGGACATTGCCTGGCTACACCTTC.

This rearrangement joins TRBV28 to TRBJ2-1; D is possibly TRBD1 or TRBD2 (6 bases each). Trimming left V 4 bases short and J 4 bases short, with 14 bases between. There are 15 residues in the CDR3. The V gene's germline CDR1 is MDHEN and CDR2 SYDVKM. The CDR3 loop reads CASSYGGQRYNEQFF. CDR3 nucleotide sequence: TGTGCCAGCAGTTATGGGGGGCAAAGGTACAATGAGCAGTTCTTC.

The chain joins TRBV6-6 to TRBJ1-1, with D unclear. Germline loops: CDR1 MNHNY, CDR2 SVGAGI (reference sequence). The CDR3 consists of 13 residues. The germline V and J ends were trimmed by 0 bases and 7 bases, with 9 bases remaining between them. CDR3 region: CASSYSRRSEAFF. The CDR3 DNA reads as TGTGCCAGCAGTTACTCAAGGCGAAGTGAAGCTTTCTTT.

This rearrangement joins TRBV28 to TRBJ2-1, with TRBD2 identical over 12 bases. CDR1 MDHEN and CDR2 SYDVKM come from the germline V gene. The CDR3 spans 17 residues. V trimming: 7 bases; J trimming: 3 bases; junction bases outside the gene matches: 10. The CDR3 sequence is CASITGGTSGLYNEQFF. The CDR3 DNA sequence: TGTGCCAGCATCACAGGAGGGACTAGCGGGCTCTACAATGAGCAGTTCTTC.

The J gene is TRBJ1-5, the V gene TRBV19; the D gene is possibly TRBD1 (6 bases). V was pared by 5 bases and J by 0 bases, with 11 bases between. Germline V gives CDR1 LNHDA, CDR2 SQIVND (reference sequence). The CDR3 runs 15 residues. The CDR3 loop reads CASSRQVNSNQPQHF. For the CDR3, the DNA is TGTGCCAGTAGTCGACAGGTGAATAGCAATCAGCCCCAGCATTTT.

The V gene is TRBV25-1, the J gene TRBJ1-4; 10 bases agree with TRBD1. The CDR3 is 15 residues long. V was clipped by 4 bases and J by 7 bases; unmatched bases: 6. Germline CDR1 is MGHDK and CDR2 is SYGVNS. Here the CDR3 DNA reads TGTGCCAGCAGTGGAGCGAGACAGGGGGCTGAAAAACTGTTTTTT. Its translation: CASSGARQGAEKLFF.

Regarding this clone: Other nucleotide sequences in the sample specify the same CDR3. This sequence joins TRBV18 and TRBJ1-2, with 7 bases fitting TRBD1. V lost 3 bases and J lost 6; bases outside the gene matches: 4. Germline V CDR1 and CDR2: KGHSH, LQKENI. This CDR3 has 13 residues. The CDR3 reads CASSPLQGNGYTF. In nucleotides, the CDR3 is TGTGCCAGCTCACCTCTACAGGGGAATGGCTACACCTTC.

The rearrangement links TRBV5-4 to TRBJ1-2, with D tentatively TRBD1 (6 bases). Trimming stripped 4 bases from V and 4 bases from J, with 23 bases between. This CDR3 has 17 residues. The germline CDR1 and CDR2 sequences are SGHNT and YYREEE (reference sequence). The CDR3 protein is CASSPGGHGPQRYGYTF. The DNA for the CDR3 is TGTGCCAGCAGCCCCGGGGGGCACGGACCCCAGCGCTATGGCTACACCTTC.

The chain combines TRBV6-5 with TRBJ2-5, with D possibly TRBD2 on 6 matching bases. Germline V gene lookup returns CDR1 MNHEY and CDR2 SVGAGI. V was cut by 0 bases and J by 6 bases, with 14 bases left in between. This CDR3 spans 15 amino acids. The CDR3 loop reads CASSYSGGTVKTQYF. In DNA, the CDR3 is TGTGCCAGCAGTTACTCAGGCGGGACGGTAAAGACCCAGTACTTC.